This T cell receptor (beta chain) appears in the sequencing data of a study of blood T cell repertoires in COVID-19. Study overall: Nucleic acid was either cDNA or gDNA, and it came from T cells, B-cell-depleted T cells, or PBMCs.

This CDR3 is 13 amino acids long. V lost 6 bases, J lost 11 bases, and 11 bases stayed unmatched. Germline assignment: CDR1 MNHEY and CDR2 SVGAGI. Authors' methods: It was from reference gene primer amplification that nucleated cell counts were estimated. Profiling relied on immunoSEQ multiplex PCR, and the TCRdb table lists in-frame clones only, not all of them. That table furnishes V, J and clone size, whereas the DNA furnished D and trimming. Of around 63,000 clones listed, roughly 90% are singletons. Sequencing input: peripheral blood. J is TRBJ1-1 and V is TRBV6-5; 8 nucleotides agree with TRBD1. This receptor was obtained from an older woman with acute or convalescent COVID-19. The CDR3 spells CASSRGQGAWAFF. CDR3 DNA sequence: TGTGCCAGCAGCCGAGGGCAGGGGGCTTGGGCTTTCTTT.